The T cell receptor (beta chain) under discussion was sequenced for a study of blood T cells in healthy people across ages. Notes on this clonotype: The antigen is unknown.

Overall study findings and caveats: Possibly, changes in expanded clonotypes were confounded because donor CMV status was unknown.

The donors, aged 6 to 90, were healthy Caucasians from Russia. Each donor supplied roughly 10 milliliters of peripheral blood. Germline V CDR1 and CDR2: MNHNY, SVGAGI (reference sequence). The CDR3 sequence is 14 residues long. The V end was cut by 8 bases, the J end by 2 bases, with 12 bases between. A second about 6 to 11 cycle PCR used barcoded and J-beta primers. A tag from a template-switch adaptor with 12 random nucleotides marked each cDNA molecule. TCRdb used MiXCR to reprocess the 5' RACE reads, holding one entry per CDR3 protein. The sample carries about 1,400,000 distinct CDR3 sequences, around 59% recorded once.

The TCR originated in a man younger than 35 in good health. The sequenced material came from blood. V usage is TRBV6-6 and J usage is TRBJ2-2, with D unclear. For the CDR3, the DNA is TGTGCCAGCCTCATGTCGGCTAACACCGGGGAGCTGTTTTTT. This gives the protein CASLMSANTGELFF.